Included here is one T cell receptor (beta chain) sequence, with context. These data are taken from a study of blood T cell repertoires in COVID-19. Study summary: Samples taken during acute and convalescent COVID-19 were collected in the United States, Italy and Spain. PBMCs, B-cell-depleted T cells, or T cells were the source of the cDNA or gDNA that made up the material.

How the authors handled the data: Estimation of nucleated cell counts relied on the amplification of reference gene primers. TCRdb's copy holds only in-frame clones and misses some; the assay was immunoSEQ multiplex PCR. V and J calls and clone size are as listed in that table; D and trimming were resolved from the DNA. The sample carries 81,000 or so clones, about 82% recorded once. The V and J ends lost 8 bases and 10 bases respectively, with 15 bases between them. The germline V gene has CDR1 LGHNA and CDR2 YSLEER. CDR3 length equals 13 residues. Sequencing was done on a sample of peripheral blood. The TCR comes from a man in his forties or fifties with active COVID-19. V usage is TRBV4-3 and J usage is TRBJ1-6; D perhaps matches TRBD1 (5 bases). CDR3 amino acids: CASGDSAGSPLHF. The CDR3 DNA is TGCGCCAGCGGGGATAGTGCAGGGTCACCCCTCCACTTT.